This TCR beta chain originates from a study of control samples from healthy donors and cancer patients. TCRdb's table, derived via immunoSEQ multiplex PCR, lists solely in-frame clones and lacks some. The sample gives over 100,000 clones, over 75% of which show up once; roughly 4% is in the top ten. Deletions cut 2 bases from V and 9 bases from J, with 13 bases between. CDR3 size: 13 residues. Germline CDR1 SGHAT, CDR2 FQNNGV. V gene TRBV11-2 combines with J gene TRBJ1-1, with D possibly TRBD1 on 5 matching bases. Sequenced: blood. The clonotype comes from a human donor in good health. The donor label of this sample is uncertain. CDR3 in DNA: TGTGCCAGCAGCTTAATCTGGGAGGGACAAGCTTTCTTT. This encodes CASSLIWEGQAFF.